This T cell receptor beta chain stems from a study of T cell repertoires in cytomegalovirus infection. About the research overall: Indicated by public TCR beta signatures were CMV infection and matching HLA type.

V gave up 4 bases and J gave up 0 bases; unmatched junction bases: 13. Germline CDR1 reads MNHNS; CDR2 reads SASEGT. The CDR3 has 19 amino acids. One entry per CDR3 protein, called by TCRdb with MiXCR from the reads. The table shows 350,000 to 500,000 distinct CDR3 sequences, with 31% occurring only once. This clonotype has at least ten counts. V gene TRBV6-1 combines with J gene TRBJ1-5, with 9 bases aligning to TRBD1. Sample: PBMCs. This TCR was recovered from a human donor in good health (CMV status not recorded). Some clones in this sample may be carry-over from other donors' samples. The CDR3 nucleotides are TGTGCCAGCAGTGCAAGCGTTTTGGGGACAGGGTATAGCAATCAGCCCCAGCATTTT. It specifies CASSASVLGTGYSNQPQHF.